This is a list of T cell receptor beta chains from one sample in a study of blood T cell repertoires in COVID-19. Sequencing used immunoSEQ multiplex PCR; TCRdb keeps in-frame clones, though not all of them. The sample lists some 200,000 clones, over 75% seen once, with 15% to 20% in the top ten. Material: peripheral blood. These receptor sequences come from a man aged 50 to 60 with COVID-19, enrolled during active disease. The CDR3 runs from the conserved cysteine through the conserved F or W. Each record gives: V gene, D gene, clone size, J gene, CDR3 protein, CDR3 DNA. D genes are given only for firm matches. The size of a clone is reported for some rows only, either as once, few or many, or as a class for expanded clones.

TRBV27,TRBD1,-,TRBJ1-2,CASSRRGGTGHYGYTF,TGTGCCAGCAGCCGAAGAGGAGGGACAGGGCACTATGGCTACACCTTC
TRBV11-2,-,-,TRBJ2-2,CASSLNTVPTGELFF,TGTGCCAGCAGCTTAAATACAGTACCCACCGGGGAGCTGTTTTTT
TRBV24-1,TRBD2,-,TRBJ2-3,CATSGGGASTDTQYF,TGTGCCACCAGTGGCGGGGGGGCCAGCACAGATACGCAGTATTTT
TRBV18,-,-,TRBJ2-2,CASSPDTGRGELFF,TGTGCCAGCTCACCAGACACAGGCCGCGGGGAGCTGTTTTTT
TRBV7-5,-,-,TRBJ1-5,CVRSLALRRQPQHF,TGTGTCAGAAGCTTAGCGCTGCGTCGTCAGCCCCAGCATTTT
TRBV29-1,TRBD1,-,TRBJ1-2,CSVANTGGDYGYTF,TGCAGCGTTGCAAATACAGGGGGCGACTATGGCTACACCTTC
TRBV6-1,TRBD1,once,TRBJ2-7,CASSETGVIVQYF,TGTGCCAGCAGTGAGACAGGGGTTATTGTGCAGTACTTC
TRBV29-1,TRBD1,-,TRBJ1-2,CSVDDRGNYGYTF,TGCAGCGTTGATGACAGGGGGAACTATGGCTACACCTTC
TRBV19,-,-,TRBJ2-2,CASSIGLAHTGELFF,TGTGCCAGTAGTATTGGTCTAGCACACACCGGGGAGCTGTTTTTT
TRBV19,TRBD2,-,TRBJ2-1,CASSMTSGGRSSYNEQFF,TGTGCCAGTAGTATGACTAGCGGGGGCCGAAGCTCCTACAATGAGCAGTTCTTC
TRBV5-4,TRBD2,-,TRBJ2-2,CASRSGGSGFGELFF,TGTGCCAGCAGAAGCGGGGGATCCGGTTTCGGGGAGCTGTTTTTT
TRBV3-1/TRBV3-2,-,-,TRBJ1-5,CASSQGPYSNQPQHF,TGTGCCAGCAGCCAAGGGCCTTATAGCAATCAGCCCCAGCATTTT
TRBV20-1,-,-,TRBJ2-5,CSASPAQGSGETQYF,TGCAGTGCTAGTCCAGCGCAGGGGAGTGGAGAGACCCAGTACTTC
TRBV15,TRBD1,-,TRBJ1-3,CATSRGQGSSGNTIYF,TGTGCCACCAGCAGAGGACAGGGTAGCTCTGGAAACACCATATATTTT